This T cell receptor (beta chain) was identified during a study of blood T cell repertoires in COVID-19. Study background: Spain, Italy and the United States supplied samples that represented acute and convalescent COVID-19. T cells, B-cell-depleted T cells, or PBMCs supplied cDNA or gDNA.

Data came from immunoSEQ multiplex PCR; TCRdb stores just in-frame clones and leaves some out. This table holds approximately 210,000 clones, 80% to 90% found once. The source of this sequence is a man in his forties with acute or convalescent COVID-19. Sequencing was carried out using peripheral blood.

The CDR3 region is CASSLDRNQGYGYTF. In nucleotides, the CDR3 is TGTGCCAGCAGCTTGGATAGAAATCAGGGCTATGGCTACACCTTC. This chain joins TRBV5-6 and TRBJ1-2, with a tentative D call TRBD1 (5 bases). Trimming removed 0 bases at V and 4 bases at J, with 13 bases between. This CDR3 region has 15 residues. CDR1 SGHDT and CDR2 YYEEEE come from the germline V gene.